This entry lists 12 T cell receptor beta chains sequenced from one sample in a study of blood T cells in healthy people across ages. Alongside a J-beta primer mix, a sample-barcoded 5' primer served in a second PCR lasting about 7 to 12 cycles. TCRdb re-derived calls from the 5' RACE reads in MiXCR, one entry per CDR3 protein. The repertoire holds approximately 730,000 distinct CDR3 sequences, with roughly 50% as singletons. The specimen was blood. Receptor source: a man of 80 years or more in good health.

In its sample, this clonotype was seen a few times. The chain employs TRBV29-1 and TRBJ2-1, with 7 positions matching TRBD2. CDR1 is SQVTM, CDR2 ANQGSEA, per germline. The CDR3 covers 14 residues. J was trimmed by 7 bases and V by 8 bases; bases with no gene match: 14. The CDR3 DNA reads as TGCAGCAAGCTTGGGAGCGGGGCCACTAATGAGCAGTTCTTC. This encodes CSKLGSGATNEQFF.

The DNA for the CDR3 is TGCAGTGCTAGAATGGGACGGCTTTACGAGCAGTACTTC. This sequence encodes CSARMGRLYEQYF. The chain uses TRBV20-1 and TRBJ2-7, with D perhaps being TRBD1 or TRBD2 (5 bases each). V lost 2 bases to trimming and J lost 4 bases, with 12 bases between them. CDR3 length equals 13 residues. Germline V gene data show CDR1 as DFQATT and CDR2 as SNEGSKA (reference sequence).

The V gene is TRBV20-1, the J gene TRBJ2-1, with D possibly matching TRBD2 (5 bases). The V end was cut by 3 bases, the J end by 4 bases, with 16 bases between. This CDR3 spans 15 amino acids. Germline assignment: CDR1 DFQATT and CDR2 SNEGSKA (reference sequence). The CDR3 nucleotides read TGCAGTGCTAGTGAGGTAATAGCGAATTACAATGAGCAGTTCTTC. It codes for CSASEVIANYNEQFF.

This clonotype is a singleton in its sample. The V and J genes are TRBV28 and TRBJ2-3, with 8 bases identical to TRBD2. This CDR3 region has 15 residues. The junction had 8 bases not matched to a gene; V was cut back by 6 bases and J by 3 bases. Germline loops: CDR1 MDHEN, CDR2 SYDVKM. CDR3 region: CASRGSGTGTDTQYF. The CDR3 DNA reads as TGTGCCAGCAGAGGTAGCGGGACGGGAACAGATACGCAGTATTTT.

This clonotype has a handful of counts. The V gene is TRBV24-1, the J gene TRBJ1-5, with no clear D. V was cut by 3 bases and J by 2 bases, with 13 bases left in between. This CDR3 comprises 16 residues. Germline loops: CDR1 KGHDR, CDR2 SFDVKD. The CDR3 nucleotides read TGTGCCACCAGTGATGACAAGACGAGGGGCAATCAGCCCCAGCATTTT. It translates to CATSDDKTRGNQPQHF.

The rearrangement joins TRBV20-1 to TRBJ1-2; D is perhaps TRBD1 (5 bases). CDR1 and CDR2 from the germline V gene are DFQATT and SNEGSKA (reference sequence). V was trimmed by 1 base and J by 1 base, leaving 13 bases between them. The CDR3 has 15 amino acids. DNA for the CDR3: TGCAGTGCTAGAGGCCCCAGGGTTGGTAACTATGGCTACACCTTC. Its protein product is CSARGPRVGNYGYTF.

The chain recombines TRBV6-5 with TRBJ2-3, with D tentatively TRBD2 (6 bases). Germline V gene lookup returns CDR1 MNHEY and CDR2 SVGAGI. The CDR3 consists of 15 residues. V was trimmed by 4 bases and J by 2 bases, leaving 13 bases between them. CDR3: CASSSRPGLTDTQYF. The CDR3 nucleotides are TGTGCCAGCAGTTCCCGTCCGGGACTCACAGATACGCAGTATTTT.

The table lists this clonotype with a few counts. The V and J genes are TRBV10-3 and TRBJ2-1, with unresolved D. The germline CDR1 and CDR2 sequences are ENHRY and SYGVKD. The CDR3 has 13 amino acids. Trimming stripped 2 bases from V and 4 bases from J, with 6 bases between. The chain's CDR3 is CAISEDRYNEQFF. CDR3 sequence (DNA): TGTGCCATCAGTGAGGACCGTTACAATGAGCAGTTCTTC.

This chain joins TRBV2 and TRBJ2-1, with TRBD2 matching over 13 bases. This CDR3 comprises 15 residues. The germline V gene encodes CDR1 SNHLY and CDR2 FYNNEI. V lost 6 bases, J lost 12 bases, and 11 bases stayed unmatched. CDR3 in amino acids: CASRRLAGGHRRQFF. CDR3 coding DNA: TGTGCCAGCAGGAGACTAGCGGGAGGCCACCGTAGGCAGTTCTTC.

This chain joins TRBV20-1 and TRBJ2-1, with D unclear. This CDR3 contains 15 residues. Germline V gene data show CDR1 as DFQATT and CDR2 as SNEGSKA (reference sequence). Trimming cost V 0 bases and J 6 bases, with 15 bases left between them. CDR3 DNA: TGCAGTGCTAGAGAAGGAGCCGGGCGGCCCAATGAGCAGTTCTTC. Residues: CSAREGAGRPNEQFF.

The chain recombines TRBV6-1 with TRBJ1-5, with D maybe TRBD1 (6 bases). This CDR3 spans 13 amino acids. Germline CDR1 is MNHNS and CDR2 is SASEGT. Trimming removed 4 bases at V and 4 bases at J, with 8 bases between. The CDR3 reads CASSADRNQPQHF. DNA for the CDR3: TGTGCCAGCAGTGCCGACAGGAATCAGCCCCAGCATTTT.

The V and J genes are TRBV6-1 and TRBJ1-2; D remains ambiguous. The germline gives CDR1 MNHNS, CDR2 SASEGT. V was cut by 7 bases and J by 0 bases, with 18 bases left in between. The CDR3 consists of 16 residues. CDR3 DNA: TGTGCCAGCATTCCCCGGGTAGGGATCACTAACTATGGCTACACCTTC. Protein product: CASIPRVGITNYGYTF.